One sample yielded the 16 T cell receptor beta chains listed below, sequenced in a study of T cells in localized non-small cell lung cancer. Assay: immunoSEQ multiplex PCR; the TCRdb copy retains only in-frame clones and omits some. Altogether 4,200 or so clones are present, roughly 25% being singletons, with the ten largest covering 8.2%. The specimen comprised lung tumor tissue, sampled before any cancer treatment. The receptors shown here come from a male donor aged 60 or over with stage I lung adenocarcinoma.

V and J are TRBV28 and TRBJ1-3; possible D gene TRBD1, 6 bases. Trimming shortened V by 5 bases and J by 1 base, and 15 bases separated the two germline ends. The CDR3 runs 16 residues. CDR1 and CDR2 from the germline V gene are MDHEN and SYDVKM. The CDR3 DNA reads as TGTGCCAGCAGTCCAACGGGGGGCAGATCTGGAAACACCATATATTTT. Amino acid sequence: CASSPTGGRSGNTIYF.

With regard to this clone: At one end the junction does not follow the germline gene, possibly because of a read error. The rearrangement links TRBV11-3 to TRBJ1-1; tentative D call: TRBD1 (6 bases). Germline V gene data show CDR1 as SGHNT and CDR2 as YENEEA. This CDR3 is 15 amino acids long. The CDR3 is CASSLSDRLNTEAFF. Here the CDR3 DNA reads TGTGCCAGCAGCCTATCGGACAGATTGAACACTGAAGCTTTTTTT.

V is TRBV9 and J is TRBJ1-2; unclear D gene. V lost 8 bases and J lost 2, with 19 bases in between. The CDR3 covers 15 residues. Per the germline V gene, CDR1 is SGDLS and CDR2 is YYNGEE. CDR3 nucleotides: TGTGCCAGACCCAAGGGTGGTCGGGTGAACTATGGCTACACCTTC. Its protein product is CARPKGGRVNYGYTF.

This clone was picked up a small number of times. The rearrangement links TRBV4-1 to TRBJ1-1; 7 bases map to TRBD1. Germline assignment: CDR1 MGHRA and CDR2 YSYEKL. V trimming: 7 bases; J trimming: 4 bases; junction bases outside the gene matches: 9. The CDR3 consists of 14 residues. The CDR3, as DNA: TGCGCCAGCACCAGGGTAGGGGGCACCACTGAAGCTTTCTTT. It is translated as CASTRVGGTTEAFF.

This sequence joins TRBV6-8 and TRBJ1-2; D unclear. V shed 10 bases and J shed 2 bases, with 14 bases lying between them. Germline V gives CDR1 MNHGY, CDR2 SAAAGT. The CDR3 spans 13 residues. This chain's CDR3 is CATTSRENYGYTF. DNA of the CDR3: TGTGCCACCACGTCAAGGGAAAACTATGGCTACACCTTC.

The genes are TRBV11-3 and TRBJ1-5; a possible D gene is TRBD1 (5 bases). Germline V gene lookup returns CDR1 SGHNT and CDR2 YENEEA. V lost 5 bases to trimming and J lost 1 base, with 15 bases between them. This CDR3 is built from 16 residues. The CDR3 protein is CASSLQGRFSNQPQHF. The CDR3 DNA follows: TGTGCCAGCAGCCTTCAGGGAAGATTCAGCAATCAGCCCCAGCATTTT.

This clone has a handful of counts. The rearrangement joins TRBV6-8 to TRBJ1-5, with D uncertain. Trimming pared 7 bases from V and 3 bases from J, leaving 7 bases between. CDR1 and CDR2 (germline): MNHGY, SAAAGT. The CDR3 is 12 residues long. The CDR3 region has the DNA TGTGCCAGCAATCTGGACAATCAGCCCCAGCATTTT. It encodes CASNLDNQPQHF.

This clone showed up just a few times. CDR3 in amino acids: CASTQLGRWENGYTF. CDR3 sequence (DNA): TGTGCCAGCACCCAGTTAGGCAGGTGGGAAAATGGCTACACCTTC. The chain links TRBV2 to TRBJ1-2; D is ambiguous. CDR1 is SNHLY and CDR2 is FYNNEI in the germline V gene. The V end lost 7 bases, the J end lost 6 bases, and 21 bases lay between the germline ends. The CDR3 totals 15 residues. The variable domain in full, completed from reference TRBV2 and TRBJ1-2, reads EPEVTQTPSHQVTQMGQEVILRCVPISNHLYFYWYRQILGQKVEFLVSFYNNEISEKSEIFDDQFSVERPDGSNFTLKIRSTKLEDSAMYFCASTQLGRWENGYTFGSGTRLTVV.

CDR3 residues: CASSPTGTNYGYTF. In DNA form, the CDR3 reads TGTGCCAGCAGCCCCACAGGGACTAACTATGGCTACACCTTC. This rearrangement joins TRBV7-5 to TRBJ1-2; no DNA check was done on the table's D call, TRBD1. TRBV7-5 is a documented pseudogene. This CDR3 is 14 amino acids long.

There are a few counts of this clone. V usage is TRBV11-3 and J usage is TRBJ2-6, with no clear D. CDR1 and CDR2 from the germline V gene are SGHNT and YENEEA. The ends were cut back, 3 bases at V and 0 bases at J, with 6 bases in the middle. This CDR3 has 15 residues. The CDR3 spells CASSFFLSGANVLTF. CDR3 in DNA: TGTGCCAGCAGCTTCTTTCTCTCTGGGGCCAACGTCCTGACTTTC. The variable domain in full, with the rest retrieved from reference TRBV11-3 and TRBJ2-6, is EAGVVQSPRYKIIEKKQPVAFWCNPISGHNTLYWYLQNLGQGPELLIRYENEEAVDDSQLPKDRFSAERLKGVDSTLKIQPAELGDSAVYLCASSFFLSGANVLTFGAGSRLTVL.

This clone is deemed medium-sized. The CDR3 region is CASSVRTGSYHEQYF. Written as DNA, the CDR3 is TGTGCCAGCAGCGTCAGGACAGGGTCCTACCACGAGCAGTACTTC. The genes are TRBV9 and TRBJ2-7; 8 bases match TRBD1. V shed 2 bases, J shed 5 bases, and the junction held 9 bases outside the gene matches. The germline V gene encodes CDR1 SGDLS and CDR2 YYNGEE. The CDR3 is 15 amino acids.

This clone has just a few counts. The gene calls are TRBV6-8 and TRBJ2-1; 9 bases fit TRBD1. In germline, CDR1 is MNHGY, CDR2 SAAAGT. V shed 2 bases, J shed 5 bases, and the junction held 4 bases outside the gene matches. The CDR3 runs 15 residues. Written as DNA, the CDR3 is TGTGCCAGCAGTTACAGTGGACAGGGGAACAATGAGCAGTTCTTC. It codes for CASSYSGQGNNEQFF.

This clone is categorized as medium-sized. The CDR3 is CASEPDSGTEAFF. CDR3 DNA sequence: TGTGCCAGCGAACCTGACAGTGGCACTGAAGCTTTCTTT. V usage is TRBV6-8 and J usage is TRBJ1-1; TRBD1 is a possible D gene (5 bases). This CDR3 has 13 residues. The ends were cut back, 8 bases at V and 4 bases at J, with 14 bases in the middle. The germline V gene has CDR1 MNHGY and CDR2 SAAAGT.

The chain links TRBV28 to TRBJ2-6; D remains ambiguous. CDR3 length equals 13 residues. CDR1 is MDHEN and CDR2 is SYDVKM in the germline V gene. The V end lost 1 base, the J end lost 4 bases, and 2 bases lay between the germline ends. CDR3 region: CASSLSGANVLTF. In DNA, the CDR3 is TGTGCCAGCAGTTTATCGGGGGCCAACGTCCTGACTTTC.

In this sample, this clone turned up a few times. J is TRBJ2-3 and V is TRBV7-5; the table names TRBD2, a call not compared with the DNA. TRBV7-5 is a pseudogene. The CDR3 spans 16 residues. CDR3 nucleotide sequence: TGTGCCAGCAGCTTAGAGGGCCGGGGAGGCACAGATACGCAGTATTTT. Its translation: CASSLEGRGGTDTQYF.

This sequence joins TRBV28 and TRBJ1-5; the match to TRBD1 covers 7 bases. J lost 6 bases, V lost 5 bases, and 10 bases had no gene match. Per germline, CDR1 MDHEN and CDR2 SYDVKM. The CDR3 is 15 residues long. The CDR3 protein is CASSLVGTEGQPQHF. The DNA of the CDR3 is TGTGCCAGCAGTCTAGTAGGGACAGAGGGTCAGCCCCAGCATTTT.